This TCR beta chain was sequenced for a study of naive and memory T cell subsets. An equimolar mix of two oligonucleotides served as the beta constant-region primer for TRBC1 and TRBC2. Ligated cDNA was amplified by four rounds of PCR with nested alpha and beta constant-region primers and SP2. A 12-nucleotide UMI and the SP2 primer were added to the cDNA 3' end by oligonucleotide ligation. TCRdb recomputed calls from the UMI-ligation and nested PCR reads with MiXCR, one row per CDR3 protein. This repertoire shows 20,000 to 25,000 distinct CDR3 sequences, more than 7% found once; its top ten account for approximately 21%. Trimming took 6 bases from V and 1 from J, leaving 15 bases between them. The CDR3 is 15 amino acids. Germline values: CDR1 MDHEN, CDR2 SYDVKM. General study results and limits: Between naive and memory subsets, TCR abundance power law exponents differed.

Overnight CMV lysate stimulation of fresh PBMCs defined donor CMV status by CD4+ IFNgamma. As to this clonotype: Its specificity is not known.

The chain links TRBV28 to TRBJ2-5; D may be TRBD2 (5 bases). The source material was central memory CD8+ T cells from blood. This clonotype was sampled from a human donor in good health. The chain's CDR3 is CASRHTRKLQETQYF. CDR3 sequence (DNA): TGTGCCAGCAGGCATACTAGAAAACTCCAAGAGACCCAGTACTTC.